The T cell receptor (beta chain) under discussion was sequenced for a study of T cell responses to AZD1222 COVID-19 vaccine listed by TCRdb under 2021. Turning to the overall study: A total of around 240 trial participants underwent TCR sequencing, of whom 207 had received two doses of AZD1222 and 26 had received two doses of the MenACWY control vaccine. Trial participants were enrolled by age into 18-55, 56-69 and 70-plus year subgroups, with roughly 160, 29 and 62 TCR-sequenced participants respectively. The paper as a whole reports these results and caveats: Nearly half of unique spike-specific TCRs reportedly recognized epitopes outside regions mutated in the B.1.351 and B.1.1.7 variants. Participants were mostly white British, with more females than males. The authors suggested clonal diversity may have been underestimated. In the small 56-69-year group, the increase in depth fell short of significance, most likely because of low power. Conclusions about previously exposed vaccinees are limited because only six or seven AZD1222 recipients were SARS-CoV-2 seropositive at baseline. Because no day 14 peak-response samples were available, repertoires were characterized only after the peak T cell response. The vaccine-associated CD4 TCRs covered the entire spike protein, and the dominant responses fell in regions 160-218 and 743-854. After two AZD1222 doses, both the breadth and the depth of spike-specific TCRs were significantly higher than at day 0 and than in MenACWY recipients.

This clone was counted once. The target of this receptor is not known. The input lacks base qualities; no much larger clone sits a single base away. What this sample's time point label stands for: about 28 days (+/-7) after the second vaccine dose. The sample's treatment or condition label is to be understood as: meningococcal conjugate vaccine given as trial control. Samples from vaccinated people were obtained from the UK trials COV001 and COV002, which included a single-blind randomized controlled phase 2/3 trial of AZD1222 (ChAdOx1 nCoV-19) in healthy adults. Trial participant PBMC samples were collected at day 0 and day 28 after the second dose for TCRbeta chain sequencing. The CDR3 regions of human TCRbeta chains were analyzed by immunosequencing. The study's own analysis went as follows. Repertoire TCRs were checked for matches against a reference library of SARS-CoV-2-specific TCRs that had been generated using the MIRA antigen-specificity platform. Breadth meant the fraction of unique TCRs that were SARS-CoV-2-associated, whereas depth meant the fraction of total T cells that were SARS-CoV-2-associated. Each spike-specific TCR was assigned to its reactive spike region and to a CD4 or CD8 class using the MIRA data. Log10-transformed breadth and depth values were compared by one-way ANOVA with Sidak's multiple comparisons tests. TCRdb retrieved this table from immuneACCESS and kept in-frame rearrangements only. Not all clones are present; in checked studies, unresolved V genes account for under half, and no reason is known for the remainder. V and J calls and clone size are as listed in that table; D and trimming were resolved from the DNA. The sample table records 95,000 to 110,000 clones; approximately 86% of these occur just once. The ten top clones hold around 3.3% of the sample.

Reading the germline V gene (reference sequence) gives CDR1 LGHDT and CDR2 YNNKEL. V is pruned by 3 bases and J by 9 bases, leaving 22 bases of the junction without a gene match. The CDR3 contains 18 residues, cysteine and phenylalanine counted. CDR3 DNA only is kept here, 54 bases in frame from base 1. The receptor comes from an adult who received the MenACWY meningococcal vaccine as a control. The sample consisted of peripheral blood, taken 28 days after the second dose of the MenACWY control vaccine. The sequence is built from TRBV3-1 (or the pseudogene TRBV3-2) and TRBJ2-5; 7 bases in the junction line up with TRBD1. The CDR3 reads as follows: CASSQQGVTLSRPRSQYF. DNA sequence: TGTGCCAGCAGCCAGCAGGGGGTGACCCTCTCCAGGCCGAGGTCCCAGTACTTC.